This T cell receptor (beta chain) was captured by sequencing in a study of blood T cells in healthy people across ages. Study-level points and caveats: Diversity of TCR beta per million T cells declined in a roughly linear way with age. When set beside aged donors, long-lived donors presented more naive CD4+ cells and higher diversity.

The table lists this clonotype with many counts. The antigen remains undetermined. Alongside a J-beta primer mix, a sample-barcoded 5' primer served in a second PCR lasting roughly 6 to 11 cycles. Carrying 12 random nucleotides, a template-switch adaptor labeled each individual cDNA molecule. TCRdb recomputed calls from the 5' RACE reads with MiXCR, one row per CDR3 protein. Among roughly 700,000 distinct CDR3 sequences listed, less than 40% were seen once. The sequence was collected from an elderly woman in good health. Sequenced sample: blood.

CDR3 loop: CASSYEGTRIGYTF. The CDR3 bases are TGTGCCAGCAGTTACGAGGGGACAAGAATCGGCTACACCTTC. The chain uses TRBV6-5 and TRBJ1-2, with D perhaps matching TRBD1 (6 bases). Trimming took 2 bases from V and 8 from J, leaving 15 bases between them. The germline V gene has CDR1 MNHEY and CDR2 SVGAGI. There are 14 residues in the CDR3.